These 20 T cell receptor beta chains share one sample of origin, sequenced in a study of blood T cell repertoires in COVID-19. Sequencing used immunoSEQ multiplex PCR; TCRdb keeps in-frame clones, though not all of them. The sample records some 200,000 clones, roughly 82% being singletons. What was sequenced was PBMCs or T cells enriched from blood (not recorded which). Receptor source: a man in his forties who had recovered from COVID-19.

The DNA of the CDR3 is TGCAGCGCCTATAGTCCAGATACGCAGTATTTT. Protein: CSAYSPDTQYF. V and J are TRBV29-1 and TRBJ2-3; D call uncertain. V lost 7 bases and J lost 4, with 9 bases in between. Germline values: CDR1 SQVTM, CDR2 ANQGSEA. This CDR3 has 11 amino acids.

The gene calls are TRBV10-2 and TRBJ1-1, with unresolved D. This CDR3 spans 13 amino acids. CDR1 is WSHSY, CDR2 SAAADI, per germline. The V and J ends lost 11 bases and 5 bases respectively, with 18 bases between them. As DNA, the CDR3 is TGCGCCGGATCCTTAGAGGGAGGAACTGAAGCTTTCTTT. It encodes CAGSLEGGTEAFF.

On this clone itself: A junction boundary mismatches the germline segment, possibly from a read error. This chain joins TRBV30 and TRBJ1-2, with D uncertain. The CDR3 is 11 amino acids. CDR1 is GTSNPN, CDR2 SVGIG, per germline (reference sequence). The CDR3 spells CAWSVLSETAF. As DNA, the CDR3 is TGTGCCTGGAGTGTACTGTCCGAGACTGCCTTC.

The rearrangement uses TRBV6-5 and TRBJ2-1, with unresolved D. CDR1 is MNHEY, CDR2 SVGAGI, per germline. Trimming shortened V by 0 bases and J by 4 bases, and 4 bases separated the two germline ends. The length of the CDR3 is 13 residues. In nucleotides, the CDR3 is TGTGCCAGCAGTTACTCGAGATACAATGAGCAGTTCTTC. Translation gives CASSYSRYNEQFF.

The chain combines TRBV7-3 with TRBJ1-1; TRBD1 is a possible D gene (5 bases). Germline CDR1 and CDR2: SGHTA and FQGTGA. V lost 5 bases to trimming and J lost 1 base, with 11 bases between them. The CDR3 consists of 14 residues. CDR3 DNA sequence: TGTGCCAGCAGCCCCGCGGGGGAGAACACTGAAGCTTTCTTT. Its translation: CASSPAGENTEAFF.

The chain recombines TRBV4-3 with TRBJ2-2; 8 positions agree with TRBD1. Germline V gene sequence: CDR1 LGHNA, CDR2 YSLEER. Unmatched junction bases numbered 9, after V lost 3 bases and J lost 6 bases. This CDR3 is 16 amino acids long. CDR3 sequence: CASSHRQGWGSGELFF. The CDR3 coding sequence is TGCGCCAGCAGCCACAGACAGGGGTGGGGATCCGGGGAGCTGTTTTTT.

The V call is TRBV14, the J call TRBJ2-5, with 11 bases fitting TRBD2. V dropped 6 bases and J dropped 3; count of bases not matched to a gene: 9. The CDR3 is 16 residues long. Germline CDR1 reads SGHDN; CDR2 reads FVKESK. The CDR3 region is CASSRGGGLAEETQYF. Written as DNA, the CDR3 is TGTGCCAGCAGTCGAGGCGGGGGACTAGCGGAAGAGACCCAGTACTTC.

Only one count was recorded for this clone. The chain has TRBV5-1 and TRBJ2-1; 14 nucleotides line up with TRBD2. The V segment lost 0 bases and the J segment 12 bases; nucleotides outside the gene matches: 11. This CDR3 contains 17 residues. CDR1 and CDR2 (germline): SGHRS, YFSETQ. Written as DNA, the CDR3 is TGCGCCAGCAGCTTGGATCCTCCGGGACTAGCGGGAGAGCGGCAGTTCTTC. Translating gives CASSLDPPGLAGERQFF. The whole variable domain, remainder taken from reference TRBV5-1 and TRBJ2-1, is KAGVTQTPRYLIKTRGQQVTLSCSPISGHRSVSWYQQTPGQGLQFLFEYFSETQRNKGNFPGRFSGRQFSNSRSEMNVSTLELGDSALYLCASSLDPPGLAGERQFFGPGTRLTVL.

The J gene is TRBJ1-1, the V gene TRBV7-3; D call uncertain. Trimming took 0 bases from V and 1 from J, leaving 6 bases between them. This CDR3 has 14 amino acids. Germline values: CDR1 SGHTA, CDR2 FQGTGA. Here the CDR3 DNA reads TGTGCCAGCAGCTTAACTCGCGCGAACACTGAAGCTTTCTTT. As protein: CASSLTRANTEAFF.

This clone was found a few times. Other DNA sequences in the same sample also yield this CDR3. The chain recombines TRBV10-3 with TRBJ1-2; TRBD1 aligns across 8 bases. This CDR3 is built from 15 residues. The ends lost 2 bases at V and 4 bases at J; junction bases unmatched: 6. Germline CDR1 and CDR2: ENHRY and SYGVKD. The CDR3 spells CAISELRTGFYGYTF. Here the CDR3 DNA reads TGTGCCATCAGTGAGCTAAGGACAGGGTTCTATGGCTACACCTTC.

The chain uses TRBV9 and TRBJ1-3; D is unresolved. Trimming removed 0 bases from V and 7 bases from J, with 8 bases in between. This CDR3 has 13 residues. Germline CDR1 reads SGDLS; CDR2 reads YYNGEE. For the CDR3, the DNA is TGTGCCAGCAGCGTAGATGGCAGGAACACCATATATTTT. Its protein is CASSVDGRNTIYF.

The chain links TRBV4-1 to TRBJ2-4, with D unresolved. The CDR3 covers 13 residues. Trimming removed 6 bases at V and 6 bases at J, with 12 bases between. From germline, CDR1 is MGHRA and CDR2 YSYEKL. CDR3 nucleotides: TGCGCCAGCAGTCTAGACCCCTTAAACATTCAGTACTTC. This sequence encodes CASSLDPLNIQYF.

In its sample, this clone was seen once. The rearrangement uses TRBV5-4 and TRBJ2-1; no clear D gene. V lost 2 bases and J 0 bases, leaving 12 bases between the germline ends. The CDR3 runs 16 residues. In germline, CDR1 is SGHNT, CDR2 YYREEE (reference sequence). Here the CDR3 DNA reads TGTGCCAGCAGCTTCCTAAAGAGTAACTCCTACAATGAGCAGTTCTTC. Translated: CASSFLKSNSYNEQFF.

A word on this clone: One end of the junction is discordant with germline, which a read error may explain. The CDR3 region is CASSEAAGAAYGYTF. CDR3 nucleotide sequence: TGTGCCAGCAGCGAAGCGGCAGGGGCGGCCTATGGCTACACCTTC. The chain uses TRBV6-1 and TRBJ1-2, with a possible D match to TRBD1 (6 bases). The CDR3 totals 15 residues. The germline gives CDR1 MNHNS, CDR2 SASEGT.

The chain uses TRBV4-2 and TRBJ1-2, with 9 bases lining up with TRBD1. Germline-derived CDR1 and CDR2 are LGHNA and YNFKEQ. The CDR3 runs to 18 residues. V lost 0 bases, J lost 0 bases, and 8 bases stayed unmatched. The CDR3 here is CASSQDGTGRRANYGYTF. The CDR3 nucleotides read TGTGCCAGCAGCCAAGATGGGACAGGGAGACGAGCTAACTATGGCTACACCTTC.

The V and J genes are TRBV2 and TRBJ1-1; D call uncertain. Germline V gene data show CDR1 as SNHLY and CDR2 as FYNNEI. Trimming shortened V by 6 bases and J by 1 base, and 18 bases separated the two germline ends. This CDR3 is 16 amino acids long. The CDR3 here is CASRRDLKGANTEAFF. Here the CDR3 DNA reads TGTGCCAGCAGGAGAGACCTGAAGGGAGCGAACACTGAAGCTTTCTTT.

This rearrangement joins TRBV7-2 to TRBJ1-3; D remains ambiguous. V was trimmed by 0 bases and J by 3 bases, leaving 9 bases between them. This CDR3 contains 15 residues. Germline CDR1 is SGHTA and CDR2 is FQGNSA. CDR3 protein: CASSLAGGIGNTIYF. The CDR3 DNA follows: TGTGCCAGCAGCTTAGCGGGAGGGATTGGAAACACCATATATTTT.

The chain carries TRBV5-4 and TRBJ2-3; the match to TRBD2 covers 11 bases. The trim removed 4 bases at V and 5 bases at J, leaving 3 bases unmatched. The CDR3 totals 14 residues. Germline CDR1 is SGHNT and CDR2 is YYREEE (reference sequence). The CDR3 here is CASSTGLAVDTQYF. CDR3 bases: TGTGCCAGCAGCACGGGACTAGCGGTAGATACGCAGTATTTT.

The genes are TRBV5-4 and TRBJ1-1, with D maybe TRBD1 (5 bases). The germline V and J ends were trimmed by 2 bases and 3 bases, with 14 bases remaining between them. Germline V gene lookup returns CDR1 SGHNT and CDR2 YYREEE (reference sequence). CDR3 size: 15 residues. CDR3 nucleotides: TGTGCCAGCAGCTTCTATTTGGGGGGAGACACTGAAGCTTTCTTT. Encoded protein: CASSFYLGGDTEAFF.

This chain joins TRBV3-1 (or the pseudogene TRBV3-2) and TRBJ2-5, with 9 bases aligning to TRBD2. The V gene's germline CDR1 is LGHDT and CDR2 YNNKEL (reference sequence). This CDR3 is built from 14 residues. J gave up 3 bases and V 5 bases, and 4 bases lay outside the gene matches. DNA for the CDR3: TGTGCCAGCAGCTATAGCGGGAGTGAAGAGACCCAGTACTTC. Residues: CASSYSGSEETQYF.